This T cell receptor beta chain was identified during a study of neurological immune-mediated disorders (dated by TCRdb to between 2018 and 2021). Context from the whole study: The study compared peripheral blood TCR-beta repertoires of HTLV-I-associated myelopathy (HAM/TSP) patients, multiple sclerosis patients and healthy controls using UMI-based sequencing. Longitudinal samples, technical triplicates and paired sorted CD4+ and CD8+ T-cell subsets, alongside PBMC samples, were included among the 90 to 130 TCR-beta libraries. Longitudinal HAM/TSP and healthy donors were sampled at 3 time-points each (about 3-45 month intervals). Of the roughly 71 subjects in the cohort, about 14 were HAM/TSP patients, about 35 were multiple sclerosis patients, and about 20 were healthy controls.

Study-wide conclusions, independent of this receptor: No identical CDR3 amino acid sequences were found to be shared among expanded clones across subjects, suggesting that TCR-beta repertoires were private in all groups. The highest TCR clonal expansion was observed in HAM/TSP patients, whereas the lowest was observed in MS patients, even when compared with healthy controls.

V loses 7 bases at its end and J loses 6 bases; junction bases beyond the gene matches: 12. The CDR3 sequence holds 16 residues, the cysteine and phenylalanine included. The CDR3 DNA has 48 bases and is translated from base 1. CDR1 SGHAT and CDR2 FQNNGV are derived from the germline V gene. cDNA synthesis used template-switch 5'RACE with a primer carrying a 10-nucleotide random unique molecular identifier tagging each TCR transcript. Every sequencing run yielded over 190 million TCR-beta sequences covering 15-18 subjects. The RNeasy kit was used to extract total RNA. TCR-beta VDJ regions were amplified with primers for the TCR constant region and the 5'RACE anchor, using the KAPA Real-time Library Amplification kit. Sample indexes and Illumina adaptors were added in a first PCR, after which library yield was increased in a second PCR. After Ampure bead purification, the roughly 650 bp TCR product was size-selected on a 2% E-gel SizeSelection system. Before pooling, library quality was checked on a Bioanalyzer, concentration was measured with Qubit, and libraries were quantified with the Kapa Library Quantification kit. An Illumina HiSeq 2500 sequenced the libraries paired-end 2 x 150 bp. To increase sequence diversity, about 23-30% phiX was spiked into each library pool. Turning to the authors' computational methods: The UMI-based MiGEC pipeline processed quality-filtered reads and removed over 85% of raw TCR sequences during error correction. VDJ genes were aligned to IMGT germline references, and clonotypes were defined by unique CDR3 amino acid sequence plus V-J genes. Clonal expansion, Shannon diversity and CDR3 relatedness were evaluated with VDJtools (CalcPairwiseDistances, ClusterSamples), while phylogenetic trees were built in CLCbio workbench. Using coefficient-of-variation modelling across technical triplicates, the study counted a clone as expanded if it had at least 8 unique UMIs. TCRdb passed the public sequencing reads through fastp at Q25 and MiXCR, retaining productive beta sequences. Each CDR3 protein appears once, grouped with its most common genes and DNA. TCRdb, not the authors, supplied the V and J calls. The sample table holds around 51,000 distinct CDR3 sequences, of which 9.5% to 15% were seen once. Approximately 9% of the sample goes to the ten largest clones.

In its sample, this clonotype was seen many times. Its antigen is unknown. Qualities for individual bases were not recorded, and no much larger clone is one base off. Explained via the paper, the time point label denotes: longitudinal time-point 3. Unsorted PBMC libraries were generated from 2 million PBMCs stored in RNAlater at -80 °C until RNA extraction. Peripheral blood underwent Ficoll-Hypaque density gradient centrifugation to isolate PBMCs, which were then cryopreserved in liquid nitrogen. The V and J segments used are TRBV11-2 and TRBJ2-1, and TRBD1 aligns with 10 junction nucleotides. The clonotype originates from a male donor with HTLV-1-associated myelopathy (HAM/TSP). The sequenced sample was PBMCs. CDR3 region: CASTPLTGGGGNEQFF. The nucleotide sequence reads TGTGCCAGCACCCCATTGACAGGGGGCGGGGGCAATGAGCAGTTCTTC.